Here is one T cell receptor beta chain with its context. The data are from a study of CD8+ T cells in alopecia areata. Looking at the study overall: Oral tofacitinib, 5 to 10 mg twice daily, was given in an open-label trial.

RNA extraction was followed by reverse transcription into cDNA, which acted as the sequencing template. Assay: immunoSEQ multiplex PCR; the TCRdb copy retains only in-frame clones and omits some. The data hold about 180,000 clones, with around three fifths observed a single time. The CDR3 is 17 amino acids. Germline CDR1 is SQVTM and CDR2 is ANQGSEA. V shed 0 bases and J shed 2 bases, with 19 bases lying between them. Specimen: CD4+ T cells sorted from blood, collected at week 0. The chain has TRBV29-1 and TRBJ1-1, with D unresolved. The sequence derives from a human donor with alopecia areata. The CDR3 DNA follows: TGCAGCGTTGAAGATTTAATCTCTTGGACGTTAAACACTGAAGCTTTCTTT. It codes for CSVEDLISWTLNTEAFF.